These 22 T cell receptor beta chains were sequenced from one sample in a study of shared clonotypes between healthy human individuals. TCRdb's copy holds only in-frame clones and misses some; the assay was immunoSEQ multiplex PCR. The sample has roughly 2.5 million clones; around 94% are singletons. Sequencing was performed on naive CD4+ T cells sorted from blood. Subset of the sample: CD45RA+ positively selected. The receptors shown here come from a man younger than 35 in good health.

The V and J genes are TRBV11-2 and TRBJ2-3, with D possibly TRBD2 on 7 matching bases. CDR1 is SGHAT and CDR2 is FQNNGV in the germline V gene. V shed 3 bases and J shed 0 bases, with 13 bases lying between them. The CDR3 sequence is 16 residues long. The CDR3 DNA is TGTGCCAGCAGCTTCTGGGGGGGCGACAGCACAGATACGCAGTATTTT. Its translation is CASSFWGGDSTDTQYF.

The genes are TRBV9 and TRBJ2-3; TRBD2 agrees at 10 bases. Unmatched junction bases numbered 6, after V lost 4 bases and J lost 4 bases. Germline CDR1 and CDR2: SGDLS and YYNGEE. The CDR3 is 15 amino acids. CDR3 loop: CASSSTSGAADTQYF. The CDR3 coding sequence is TGTGCCAGCAGCTCTACTAGCGGGGCCGCAGATACGCAGTATTTT.

Notes on this clone: This CDR3 is also generated by other DNA sequences in the sample. This sequence joins TRBV7-2 and TRBJ2-1, with 11 bases aligning to TRBD2. The CDR3 contains 15 residues. Germline CDR1 and CDR2: SGHTA and FQGNSA. Losses at the gene ends were 1 base for V and 6 bases for J; bases not matched to a gene: 2. CDR3 DNA: TGTGCCAGCAGCTTAGGGCTAGCGGGAGGCAATGAGCAGTTCTTC. It encodes CASSLGLAGGNEQFF. The full variable domain, completed using reference TRBV7-2 and TRBJ2-1, is GAGVSQSPSNKVTEKGKDVELRCDPISGHTALYWYRQSLGQGLEFLIYFQGNSAPDKSGLPSDRFSAERTGGSVSTLTIQRTQQEDSAVYLCASSLGLAGGNEQFFGPGTRLTVL.

The chain links TRBV7-2 to TRBJ1-5, with no clear D. Germline values: CDR1 SGHTA, CDR2 FQGNSA. With 5 bases removed from V and 6 bases from J, the gap between germline ends came to 8 bases. The CDR3 is 12 amino acids. This CDR3 reads CASSPAGQPQHF. The CDR3 DNA follows: TGTGCCAGCAGCCCGGCAGGTCAGCCCCAGCATTTT.

The chain links TRBV5-6 to TRBJ1-5, with TRBD1 matching 7 bases. CDR1 is SGHDT, CDR2 YYEEEE, per germline. CDR3 length: 15 residues. V lost 2 bases and J lost 6; bases outside the gene matches: 8. The CDR3 here is CASSLGGAGSQPQHF. The CDR3 nucleotides are TGTGCCAGCAGCTTAGGGGGCGCGGGGAGTCAGCCCCAGCATTTT.

CDR3 sequence reads: CASSPAGTTDNEQFF. CDR3 sequence (DNA): TGTGCCAGCTCACCTGCCGGGACTACAGACAATGAGCAGTTCTTC. This chain links TRBV18 with TRBJ2-1, with 7 bases identical to TRBD2. The germline CDR1 and CDR2 sequences are KGHSH and LQKENI. This CDR3 is built from 15 residues. Trimming removed 3 bases from V and 5 bases from J; junction bases left unmatched: 7.

The chain has TRBV6-6 and TRBJ2-7; 8 bases line up with TRBD1. The CDR3 is made up of 15 amino acids. V lost 6 bases and J lost 2; bases outside the gene matches: 9. Per germline, CDR1 MNHNY and CDR2 SVGAGI (reference sequence). Here the CDR3 reads CASRHGQGATYEQYF. CDR3 DNA sequence: TGTGCCAGCAGACACGGCCAGGGGGCAACCTACGAGCAGTACTTC.

The chain uses TRBV6-1 and TRBJ2-7, with a possible D match to TRBD1 (5 bases). This CDR3 region has 15 residues. V was pared by 4 bases and J by 4 bases, with 17 bases between. Germline V gene data show CDR1 as MNHNS and CDR2 as SASEGT. CDR3 sequence: CASSARRVGLYEQYF. The CDR3 bases are TGTGCCAGCAGTGCTCGCAGGGTCGGCTTGTACGAGCAGTACTTC.

The chain joins TRBV19 to TRBJ1-1; D gene unclear. This CDR3 region has 12 residues. Germline V gene data show CDR1 as LNHDA and CDR2 as SQIVND (reference sequence). The germline V and J ends were trimmed by 5 bases and 0 bases, with 4 bases remaining between them. CDR3 residues: CASSYVNTEAFF. The CDR3 nucleotides read TGTGCCAGTAGTTATGTGAACACTGAAGCTTTCTTT.

This clone was seen only once. The chain carries TRBV27 and TRBJ2-5; 8 positions match TRBD1. V was clipped by 6 bases and J by 5 bases; unmatched bases: 2. The CDR3 has 12 residues. Germline CDR1 reads MNHEY; CDR2 reads SMNVEV (reference sequence). CDR3 residues: CASRTGEETQYF. The DNA of the CDR3 is TGTGCCAGCAGGACAGGGGAGGAGACCCAGTACTTC.

The V and J genes are TRBV25-1 and TRBJ2-4; TRBD1 is a possible D gene (6 bases). The germline V gene has CDR1 MGHDK and CDR2 SYGVNS. Deletions cut 4 bases from V and 0 bases from J, with 10 bases between. CDR3 length: 15 residues. The DNA of the CDR3 is TGTGCCAGCAGTGCTCAGGGGATAGCCAAAAACATTCAGTACTTC. It translates to CASSAQGIAKNIQYF.

This chain connects TRBV4-3 to TRBJ1-3; maybe TRBD1 (6 bases). The V gene lost 1 base and the J gene lost 4 bases, with 17 bases spanning the gap. There are 17 residues in the CDR3. The V gene's germline CDR1 is LGHNA and CDR2 YSLEER. CDR3 loop: CASSQVYGGARGNTIYF. The CDR3 DNA reads as TGCGCCAGCAGCCAAGTCTACGGGGGGGCGCGGGGAAACACCATATATTTT.

This clone showed up just a few times. The chain uses TRBV19 and TRBJ1-3, with 7 bases fitting TRBD1. The CDR3 length is 14 residues. CDR1 is LNHDA and CDR2 is SQIVND in the germline V gene (reference sequence). The junction had 3 bases not matched to a gene; V was cut back by 3 bases and J by 4 bases. The CDR3 region is CASSMTGIGNTIYF. DNA for the CDR3: TGTGCCAGTAGTATGACAGGGATCGGAAACACCATATATTTT.

V gene TRBV18 combines with J gene TRBJ2-3; 10 bases fit TRBD2. The CDR3 contains 14 residues. Per germline, CDR1 KGHSH and CDR2 LQKENI. The J segment lost 14 bases and the V segment lost 4 bases, leaving 12 bases of the junction unmatched. CDR3 in DNA: TGTGCCAGCTCACTAACTAGCGGGGCGGACCTGCCGTATTTT. Amino acids: CASSLTSGADLPYF. Together with reference TRBV18 and TRBJ2-3, the CDR3 gives the full variable domain: NAGVMQNPRHLVRRRGQEARLRCSPMKGHSHVYWYRQLPEEGLKFMVYLQKENIIDESGMPKERFSAEFPKEGPSILRIQQVVRGDSAAYFCASSLTSGADLPYFGPGTRLTVL.

This chain links TRBV6-6 with TRBJ1-5; perhaps TRBD1 as D (6 bases). CDR3 length: 16 amino acids. With 2 bases removed from V and 3 bases from J, the gap between germline ends came to 14 bases. CDR1 and CDR2 (germline): MNHNY, SVGAGI (reference sequence). The CDR3 here is CASSYEGRDNNQPQHF. The CDR3 DNA follows: TGTGCCAGCAGTTACGAGGGGAGGGACAACAATCAGCCCCAGCATTTT.

The chain has TRBV18 and TRBJ2-7; D may be TRBD1 (7 bases). V was pared by 5 bases and J by 3 bases, with 11 bases between. Looked up from germline, CDR1 is KGHSH and CDR2 is LQKENI. The CDR3 has 13 residues. In nucleotides, the CDR3 is TGTGCCAGCTCATACAGGGGAGGCTACGAGCAGTACTTC. This gives the protein CASSYRGGYEQYF. The full variable domain, rest sourced from reference TRBV18 and TRBJ2-7, is NAGVMQNPRHLVRRRGQEARLRCSPMKGHSHVYWYRQLPEEGLKFMVYLQKENIIDESGMPKERFSAEFPKEGPSILRIQQVVRGDSAAYFCASSYRGGYEQYFGPGTRLTVT.

The chain uses TRBV6-5 and TRBJ2-7, with D maybe TRBD1 (5 bases). Germline loops: CDR1 MNHEY, CDR2 SVGAGI. The CDR3 runs to 14 residues. Trimming took off 8 bases at V and 6 bases at J, with 20 bases between the two ends. The CDR3 loop is CASGQVRGSVEQYF. DNA for the CDR3: TGTGCCAGCGGACAAGTTAGGGGATCCGTCGAGCAGTACTTC.

The genes are TRBV7-2 and TRBJ2-7; 12 bases are a match to TRBD2. V lost 3 bases to trimming and J lost 4 bases; unmatched junction nucleotides: 13. The length of the CDR3 is 18 residues. Germline V gene sequence: CDR1 SGHTA, CDR2 FQGNSA. CDR3 DNA: TGTGCCAGCAGCTTGGGGGATCGACTAGCGGGAGAGATGTACGAGCAGTACTTC. Protein: CASSLGDRLAGEMYEQYF.

The chain is built from TRBV18 and TRBJ1-1, with D maybe TRBD1 (6 bases). The CDR3 is made up of 14 amino acids. Deletions cut 4 bases from V and 1 base from J, with 10 bases between. CDR1 and CDR2 from the germline V gene are KGHSH and LQKENI. CDR3 sequence: CASSQLGANTEAFF. DNA for the CDR3: TGTGCCAGCTCACAACTGGGGGCGAACACTGAAGCTTTCTTT.

The chain employs TRBV9 and TRBJ2-1; D is perhaps TRBD2 (7 bases). Trimming stripped 0 bases from V and 2 bases from J, with 15 bases between. The CDR3 is made up of 17 amino acids. The germline V gene encodes CDR1 SGDLS and CDR2 YYNGEE. The CDR3 DNA reads as TGTGCCAGCAGCGTAGCGGGGGCGGGAGTCGCCTACAATGAGCAGTTCTTC. As protein: CASSVAGAGVAYNEQFF.

The chain links TRBV20-1 to TRBJ2-3, with D perhaps TRBD2 (6 bases). Trimming removed 6 bases at V and 11 bases at J, with 15 bases between. CDR1 and CDR2 from the germline V gene are DFQATT and SNEGSKA (reference sequence). This CDR3 contains 11 residues. CDR3 region: CSARPWREQYF. The CDR3 bases are TGCAGTGCCCGCCCTTGGCGGGAGCAGTATTTT.

This clone was observed a handful of times. The CDR3 loop is CASQGAYNQPQHF. In DNA form, the CDR3 reads TGTGCCAGCCAGGGGGCCTACAATCAGCCCCAGCATTTT. V and J are TRBV6-5 and TRBJ1-5; 8 positions agree with TRBD1. The CDR3 length is 13 residues. J gave up 3 bases and V 8 bases, and 3 bases lay outside the gene matches. Germline V gives CDR1 MNHEY, CDR2 SVGAGI.